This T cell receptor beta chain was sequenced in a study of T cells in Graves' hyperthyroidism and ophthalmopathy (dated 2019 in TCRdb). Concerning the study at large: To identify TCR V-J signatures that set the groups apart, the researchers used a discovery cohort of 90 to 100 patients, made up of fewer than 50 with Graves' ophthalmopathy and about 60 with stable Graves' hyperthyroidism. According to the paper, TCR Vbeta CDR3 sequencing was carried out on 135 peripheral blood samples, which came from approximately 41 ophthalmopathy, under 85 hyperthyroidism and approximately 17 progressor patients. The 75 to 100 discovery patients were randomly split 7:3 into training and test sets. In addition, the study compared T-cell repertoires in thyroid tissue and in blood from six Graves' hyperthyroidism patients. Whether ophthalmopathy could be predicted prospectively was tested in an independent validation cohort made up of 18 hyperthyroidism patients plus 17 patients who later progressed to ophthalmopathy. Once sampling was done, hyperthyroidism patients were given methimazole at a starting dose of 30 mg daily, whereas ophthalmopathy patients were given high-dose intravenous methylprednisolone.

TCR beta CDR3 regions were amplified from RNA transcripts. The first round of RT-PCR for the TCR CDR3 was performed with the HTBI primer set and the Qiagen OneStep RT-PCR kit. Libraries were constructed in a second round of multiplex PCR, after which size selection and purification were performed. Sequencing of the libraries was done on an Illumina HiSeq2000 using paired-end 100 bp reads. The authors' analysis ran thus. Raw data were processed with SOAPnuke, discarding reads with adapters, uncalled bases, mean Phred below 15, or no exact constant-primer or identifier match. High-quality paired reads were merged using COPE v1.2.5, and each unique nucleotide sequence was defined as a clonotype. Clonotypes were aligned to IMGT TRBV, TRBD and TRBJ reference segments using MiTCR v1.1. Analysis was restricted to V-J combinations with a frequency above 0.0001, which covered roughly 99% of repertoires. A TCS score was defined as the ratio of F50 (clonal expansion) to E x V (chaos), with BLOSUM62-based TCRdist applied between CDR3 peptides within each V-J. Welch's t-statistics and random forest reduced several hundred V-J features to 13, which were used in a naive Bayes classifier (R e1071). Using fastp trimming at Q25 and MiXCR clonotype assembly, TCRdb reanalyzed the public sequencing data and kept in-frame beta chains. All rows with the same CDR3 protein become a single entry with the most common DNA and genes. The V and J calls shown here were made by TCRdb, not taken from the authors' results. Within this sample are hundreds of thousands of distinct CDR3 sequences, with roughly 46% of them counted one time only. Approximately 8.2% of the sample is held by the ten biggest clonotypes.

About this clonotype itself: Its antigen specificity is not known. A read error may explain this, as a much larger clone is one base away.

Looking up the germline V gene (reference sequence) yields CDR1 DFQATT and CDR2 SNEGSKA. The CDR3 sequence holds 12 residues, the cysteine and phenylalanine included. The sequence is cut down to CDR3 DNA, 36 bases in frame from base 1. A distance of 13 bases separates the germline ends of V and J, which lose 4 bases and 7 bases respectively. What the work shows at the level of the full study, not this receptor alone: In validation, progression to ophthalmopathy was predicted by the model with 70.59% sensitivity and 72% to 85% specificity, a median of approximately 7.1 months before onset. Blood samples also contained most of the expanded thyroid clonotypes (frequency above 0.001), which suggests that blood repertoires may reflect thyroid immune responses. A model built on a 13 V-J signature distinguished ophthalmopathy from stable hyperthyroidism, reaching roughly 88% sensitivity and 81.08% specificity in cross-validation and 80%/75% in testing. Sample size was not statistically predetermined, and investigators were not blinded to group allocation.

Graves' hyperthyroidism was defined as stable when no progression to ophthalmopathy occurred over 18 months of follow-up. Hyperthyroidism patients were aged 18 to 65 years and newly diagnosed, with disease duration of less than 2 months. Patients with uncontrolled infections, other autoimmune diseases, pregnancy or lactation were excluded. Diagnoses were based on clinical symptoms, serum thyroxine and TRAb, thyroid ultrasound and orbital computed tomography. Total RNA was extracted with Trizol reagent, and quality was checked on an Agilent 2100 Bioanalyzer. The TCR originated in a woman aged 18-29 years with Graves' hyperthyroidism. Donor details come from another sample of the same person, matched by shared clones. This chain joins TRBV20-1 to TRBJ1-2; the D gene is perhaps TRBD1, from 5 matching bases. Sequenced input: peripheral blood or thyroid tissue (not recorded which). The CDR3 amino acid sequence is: CSATTGVRGYTF. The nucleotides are TGCAGTGCTACCACAGGCGTTCGTGGCTACACCTTC.